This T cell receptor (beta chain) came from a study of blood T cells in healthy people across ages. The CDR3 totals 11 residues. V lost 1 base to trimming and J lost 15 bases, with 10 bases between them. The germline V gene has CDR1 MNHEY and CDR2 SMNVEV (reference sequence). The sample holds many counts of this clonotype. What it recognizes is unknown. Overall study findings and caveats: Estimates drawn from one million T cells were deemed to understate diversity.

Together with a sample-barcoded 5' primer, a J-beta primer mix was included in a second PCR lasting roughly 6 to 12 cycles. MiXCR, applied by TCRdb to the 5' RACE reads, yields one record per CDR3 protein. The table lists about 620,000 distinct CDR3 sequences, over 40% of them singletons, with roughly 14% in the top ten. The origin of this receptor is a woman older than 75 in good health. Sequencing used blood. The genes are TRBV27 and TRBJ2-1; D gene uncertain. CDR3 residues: CASSLYSTWFF. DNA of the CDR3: TGTGCCAGCAGTTTATATAGTACGTGGTTCTTC.